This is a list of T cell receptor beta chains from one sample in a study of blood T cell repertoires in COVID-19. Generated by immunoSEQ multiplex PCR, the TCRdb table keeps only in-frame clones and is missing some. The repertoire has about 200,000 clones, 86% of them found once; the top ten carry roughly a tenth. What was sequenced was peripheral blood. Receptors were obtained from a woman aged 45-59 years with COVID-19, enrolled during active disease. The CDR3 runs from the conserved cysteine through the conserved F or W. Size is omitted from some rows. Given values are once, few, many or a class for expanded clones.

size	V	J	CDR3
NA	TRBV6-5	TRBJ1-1	CASSSIDGWKTEAFF
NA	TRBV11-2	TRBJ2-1	CATQRTSSYNEQFF
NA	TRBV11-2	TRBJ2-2	CASGGGTGELFF
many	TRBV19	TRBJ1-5	CASNPIGSGESPPQHF
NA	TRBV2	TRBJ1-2	CASSDRTGSFGYTF
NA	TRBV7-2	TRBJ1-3	CASSFRGAGQSGNTIYF
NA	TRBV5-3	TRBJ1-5	CARSLGTGQRGNQPQHF
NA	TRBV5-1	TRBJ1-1	CASSLVGHDTEAFF
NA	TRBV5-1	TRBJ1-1	CASSLAAGFAEAFF
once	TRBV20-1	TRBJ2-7	CSASSSGLSYEQYF
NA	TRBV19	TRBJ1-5	CASNAGGPRQPQHF
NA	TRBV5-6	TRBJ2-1	CASSRSGTRTSEQFF
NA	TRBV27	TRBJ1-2	CASRYRDGGYTF
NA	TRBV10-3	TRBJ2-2	CAISESLVGTGATGELFF
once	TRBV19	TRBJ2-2	CASSIIAANTGELFF
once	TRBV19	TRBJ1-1	CASTHRGDGGTEAFF
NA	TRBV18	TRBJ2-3	CASSAYQTGQRTDTQYF